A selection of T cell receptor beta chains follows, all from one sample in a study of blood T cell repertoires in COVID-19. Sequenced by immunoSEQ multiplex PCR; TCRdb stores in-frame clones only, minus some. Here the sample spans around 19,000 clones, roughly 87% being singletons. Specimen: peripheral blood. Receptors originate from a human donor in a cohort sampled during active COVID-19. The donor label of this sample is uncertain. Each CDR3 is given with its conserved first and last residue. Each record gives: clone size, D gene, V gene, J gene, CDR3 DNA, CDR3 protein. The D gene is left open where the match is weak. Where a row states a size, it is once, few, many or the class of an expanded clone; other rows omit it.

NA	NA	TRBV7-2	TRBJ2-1	TGTGCCAGCAGCTTGAGCAACGAAAATGAGCAGTTCTTC	CASSLSNENEQFF
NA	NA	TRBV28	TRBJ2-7	TGTGCCAGCAGGTCCCTCTACGAGCAGTACTTC	CASRSLYEQYF
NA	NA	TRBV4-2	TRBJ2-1	TGTGCCAGCAGCCAGCCCATGGGGGGTTACAATGAGCAGTTCTTC	CASSQPMGGYNEQFF
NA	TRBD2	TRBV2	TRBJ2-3	TGTGCCAGCGGGAGGGCCACAGATACGCAGTATTTT	CASGRATDTQYF
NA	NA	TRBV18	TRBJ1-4	TGTGCCAGCTCACCAGAGTCGATTAATGAAAAACTGTTTTTT	CASSPESINEKLFF
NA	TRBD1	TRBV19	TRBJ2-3	TGTGCCAGTAGTCCCTGGACAGGGCTTATGGGCACAGATACGCAGTATTTT	CASSPWTGLMGTDTQYF
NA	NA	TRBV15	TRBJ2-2	TGTGCCACCAGCAGGGAGCCCAGGGGATCCGGGGAGCTGTTTTTT	CATSREPRGSGELFF
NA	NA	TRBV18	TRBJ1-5	TGTGCCAGCTCACGGACACAGGGTGGTGGCAATCAGCCCCAGCATTTT	CASSRTQGGGNQPQHF
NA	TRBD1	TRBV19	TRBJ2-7	TGTGCCAGTAGTACCCGGACAGGATCCTACGAGCAGTACTTC	CASSTRTGSYEQYF
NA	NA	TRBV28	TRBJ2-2	TGTGCCAGCAGCATAAGGGGGAAAATGAACACCGGGGAGCTGTTTTTT	CASSIRGKMNTGELFF
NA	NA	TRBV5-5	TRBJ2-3	TGTGCCAGCAGCTTCTCCGGAGATACGCAGTATTTT	CASSFSGDTQYF
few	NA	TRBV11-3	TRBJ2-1	TGTGCCAGCAGCCCCGCGATCTCCTACAATGAGCAGTTCTTC	CASSPAISYNEQFF
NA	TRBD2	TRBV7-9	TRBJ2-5	TGTGCCAGCAGCTTGGGACTAGCAGAAGAGACCCAGTACTTC	CASSLGLAEETQYF
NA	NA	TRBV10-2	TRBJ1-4	TGCGCCAGCAGTGATAAAGGGGTTGGGGAAAAACTGTTTTTT	CASSDKGVGEKLFF
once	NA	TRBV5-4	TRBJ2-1	TGTGCCAGCAGTTTGAAAAGCGGCCCTATCGGGGAGCAGTTCTTC	CASSLKSGPIGEQFF
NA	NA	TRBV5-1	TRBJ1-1	TGCGCCAGCAAAGAAGGTAGCGCGAACACTGAAGCTTTCTTT	CASKEGSANTEAFF
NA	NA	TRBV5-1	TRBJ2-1	TGCGCCAGCAGCTCCGGGACTCTCAATGAGCAGTTCTTC	CASSSGTLNEQFF
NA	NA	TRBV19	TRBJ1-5	TGTGCCAGTAGTACCCCTCTCAATCAGCCCCAGCATTTT	CASSTPLNQPQHF